These 26 T cell receptor beta chains came from one sample sequenced in a study of immune evolution from preneoplasia to lung adenocarcinoma. Sequencing used immunoSEQ multiplex PCR; TCRdb keeps in-frame clones, though not all of them. The sample consists of roughly 35,000 clones, under 85% of them appearing once. Sequencing input: FFPE invasive lung adenocarcinoma tissue. These receptors all stem from a person between 55 and 69 years old with lung adenocarcinoma.

The chain carries TRBV5-5 and TRBJ1-1; tentatively, D is TRBD1 (5 bases). The CDR3 covers 14 residues. V was shortened by 6 bases and J by 2 bases, with 14 bases between the two germline ends. Per the germline V gene, CDR1 is SGHKS and CDR2 is YYEKEE (reference sequence). The CDR3 DNA sequence: TGTGCCAGCACCGTTGGGGGGTTCAACACTGAAGCTTTCTTT. Translation: CASTVGGFNTEAFF.

V is TRBV5-1 and J is TRBJ1-4; D is undetermined. The CDR3 length is 12 residues. Germline V CDR1 and CDR2: SGHRS, YFSETQ. V shed 0 bases and J shed 7 bases, with 4 bases lying between them. Here the CDR3 DNA reads TGCGCCAGCAGCTTGGTTGGTGAAAAACTGTTTTTT. Its translation is CASSLVGEKLFF.

This clone was seen more than once but under ten times. The chain has TRBV19 and TRBJ1-2, with D unclear. Looked up from germline, CDR1 is LNHDA and CDR2 is SQIVND (reference sequence). Trimming took off 7 bases at V and 8 bases at J, with 20 bases between the two ends. The CDR3 extends over 14 amino acids. CDR3 in DNA: TGTGCCAGTACAAACCCTGAGCCCGAGGAGGGCTACACCTTC. Its protein product is CASTNPEPEEGYTF.

V usage is TRBV18 and J usage is TRBJ2-7, with 7 bases matching TRBD2. The CDR3 spans 14 residues. CDR1 is KGHSH and CDR2 is LQKENI in the germline V gene. The trim removed 3 bases at V and 0 bases at J, leaving 2 bases unmatched. This CDR3 is CASSPGGGSYEQYF. The DNA for the CDR3 is TGTGCCAGCTCACCGGGCGGGGGCTCCTACGAGCAGTACTTC.

The V gene is TRBV18, the J gene TRBJ1-1, with TRBD1 matching 10 bases. This CDR3 has 15 amino acids. CDR1 and CDR2 from the germline V gene are KGHSH and LQKENI. V shed 3 bases, J shed 0 bases, and the junction held 1 base outside the gene matches. The CDR3 sequence is CASSPTGGMNTEAFF. CDR3 coding DNA: TGTGCCAGCTCACCGACAGGGGGCATGAACACTGAAGCTTTCTTT. Based on the CDR3 plus reference TRBV18 and TRBJ1-1, the full variable domain is NAGVMQNPRHLVRRRGQEARLRCSPMKGHSHVYWYRQLPEEGLKFMVYLQKENIIDESGMPKERFSAEFPKEGPSILRIQQVVRGDSAAYFCASSPTGGMNTEAFFGQGTRLTVV.

Written as DNA, the CDR3 is TGTGCCAGCAGTCGGGACCGATACTACGAGCAGTACTTC. The encoded protein is CASSRDRYYEQYF. This chain joins TRBV28 and TRBJ2-7; D tentatively reads TRBD1 or TRBD2 (5 bases each). V was clipped by 5 bases and J by 3 bases, with 11 bases between them. Germline V gene sequence: CDR1 MDHEN, CDR2 SYDVKM. The CDR3 loop spans 13 amino acids.

This clone was seen a single time. V is TRBV18 and J is TRBJ2-1, with 9 bases aligning to TRBD1. J gave up 9 bases and V 4 bases, and 7 bases lay outside the gene matches. The length of the CDR3 is 14 residues. CDR1 is KGHSH, CDR2 LQKENI, per germline. The CDR3 nucleotides read TGTGCCAGCTCACTGGGACAGGGTGTCGGTGAGCAGTTCTTC. Translation gives CASSLGQGVGEQFF.

J is TRBJ1-2 and V is TRBV28; D is unresolved. Between the trimmed V and J ends, which lost 6 bases and 5 bases, there was a span of 4 bases. Germline CDR1 MDHEN, CDR2 SYDVKM. The CDR3 runs to 10 residues. The CDR3 DNA is TGTGCCAGCAGCCATTATGGCTACACCTTC. Protein product: CASSHYGYTF.

This clone came up once. The chain joins TRBV5-5 to TRBJ1-5; no definite D call. The CDR3 consists of 10 residues. V lost 5 bases and J 5 bases, leaving 2 bases between the germline ends. CDR1 and CDR2 from the germline V gene are SGHKS and YYEKEE (reference sequence). The DNA of the CDR3 is TGTGCCAGCAGGCATCAGCCCCAGCATTTT. It encodes CASRHQPQHF. The entire variable domain, with the rest obtained from reference TRBV5-5 and TRBJ1-5, is as follows: DAGVTQSPTHLIKTRGQQVTLRCSPISGHKSVSWYQQVLGQGPQFIFQYYEKEERGRGNFPDRFSARQFPNYSSELNVNALLLGDSALYLCASRHQPQHFGDGTRLSIL.

The rearrangement uses TRBV19 and TRBJ2-1, with TRBD2 identical over 11 bases. The V segment lost 3 bases and the J segment 5 bases; nucleotides outside the gene matches: 15. This CDR3 is 19 amino acids long. CDR1 and CDR2 (germline): LNHDA, SQIVND (reference sequence). The chain's CDR3 is CASSIWSDNSGRANNEQFF. The CDR3 bases are TGTGCCAGTAGTATTTGGTCTGACAATAGCGGGAGGGCCAACAATGAGCAGTTCTTC. Drawing the rest from reference TRBV19 and TRBJ2-1, the complete variable domain is DGGITQSPKYLFRKEGQNVTLSCEQNLNHDAMYWYRQDPGQGLRLIYYSQIVNDFQKGDIAEGYSVSREKKESFPLTVTSAQKNPTAFYLCASSIWSDNSGRANNEQFFGPGTRLTVL.

V is TRBV6-5 and J is TRBJ2-1, with 11 nucleotides matching TRBD2. V gave up 9 bases and J gave up 9 bases; unmatched junction bases: 7. The CDR3 contains 13 residues. The germline V gene encodes CDR1 MNHEY and CDR2 SVGAGI. The CDR3 DNA is TGTGCCAGTGGGACTAGCGGTTGGGGTGAGCAGTTCTTC. Translation: CASGTSGWGEQFF.

The chain joins TRBV12-5 to TRBJ1-5, with a weak D call TRBD1 (6 bases). This CDR3 is 13 amino acids long. Germline V gene data show CDR1 as LGHNT and CDR2 as FRNRAP. V was pared by 1 base and J by 7 bases, with 8 bases between. The CDR3 DNA is TGTGCTAGTGGTTTGGAGGGGGGACAGCCCCAGCATTTT. Protein sequence: CASGLEGGQPQHF.

Judged by abundance, this clone is medium-sized. V usage is TRBV6-6 and J usage is TRBJ2-7, with a weak D call TRBD1 (6 bases). This CDR3 is built from 14 residues. Between the trimmed V and J ends, which lost 5 bases and 2 bases, there was a span of 13 bases. CDR1 is MNHNY and CDR2 is SVGAGI in the germline V gene (reference sequence). CDR3 sequence reads: CASSNTGITYEQYF. CDR3 sequence (DNA): TGTGCCAGCAGTAACACAGGGATCACCTACGAGCAGTACTTC.

The rearrangement joins TRBV6-1 to TRBJ1-1; D unclear. The V and J ends lost 6 bases and 7 bases respectively, with 6 bases between them. From germline, CDR1 is MNHNS and CDR2 SASEGT. The CDR3 is 10 residues long. This CDR3 reads CASRWGEAFF. DNA for the CDR3: TGTGCCAGCAGATGGGGTGAAGCTTTCTTT.

The V and J genes are TRBV6-5 and TRBJ2-5; no firm D call. The CDR3 loop spans 13 amino acids. Trimming pared 0 bases from V and 4 bases from J, leaving 6 bases between. Per the germline V gene, CDR1 is MNHEY and CDR2 is SVGAGI. DNA of the CDR3: TGTGCCAGCAGTTACTCCGTGGGAGAGACCCAGTACTTC. This translates into CASSYSVGETQYF.

The V gene is TRBV29-1, the J gene TRBJ2-1, with TRBD2 matching over 13 bases. The CDR3 sequence is 14 residues long. Germline V gives CDR1 SQVTM, CDR2 ANQGSEA. Germline trimming cut 7 bases from V and 8 bases from J; bases unmatched to any gene: 8. Here the CDR3 DNA reads TGCAGCGACCGGACTAGCGGGAGTAGCGATGAGCAGTTCTTC. Its protein product is CSDRTSGSSDEQFF.

This sequence joins TRBV29-1 and TRBJ1-2; 10 nucleotides line up with TRBD1. The V gene's germline CDR1 is SQVTM and CDR2 ANQGSEA. The CDR3 is made up of 18 amino acids. Trimming cost V 1 base and J 1 base; bases outside gene matches: 12. This CDR3 reads CSVEGNGETGGLNYGYTF. DNA of the CDR3: TGCAGCGTTGAAGGAAATGGCGAGACAGGGGGCCTTAACTATGGCTACACCTTC.

The chain links TRBV18 to TRBJ2-7; 7 bases fit TRBD2. The CDR3 totals 14 residues. V dropped 2 bases and J dropped 2; count of bases not matched to a gene: 3. Germline V gives CDR1 KGHSH, CDR2 LQKENI. The CDR3 is CASSPSAGAYEQYF. The CDR3 DNA reads TGTGCCAGCTCACCATCGGCGGGGGCCTACGAGCAGTACTTC.

The chain combines TRBV14 with TRBJ2-7; the D is unclear. The length of the CDR3 is 16 residues. From germline, CDR1 is SGHDN and CDR2 FVKESK. Trimming removed 3 bases at V and 6 bases at J, with 21 bases between. The CDR3, as DNA: TGTGCCAGCAGCCACGGCGGCGTCTCCCCGTGGGTCGAGCAGTACTTC. It yields the protein CASSHGGVSPWVEQYF.

The J gene is TRBJ2-2, the V gene TRBV7-8; 7 bases are shared with TRBD2. CDR1 and CDR2 from the germline V gene are SGHVS and FQNEAQ. Trimming took 4 bases from V and 6 from J; bases not matched to a gene: 2. This CDR3 spans 13 amino acids. The CDR3 loop reads CASSSREAGELFF. CDR3 DNA: TGTGCCAGCAGCTCCCGGGAGGCCGGGGAGCTGTTTTTT. The entire variable domain, with the rest obtained from reference TRBV7-8 and TRBJ2-2, is as follows: GAGVSQSPRYKVAKRGQDVALRCDPISGHVSLFWYQQALGQGPEFLTYFQNEAQLDKSGLPSDRFFAERPEGSVSTLKIQRTQQEDSAVYLCASSSREAGELFFGEGSRLTVL.

V and J are TRBV6-1 and TRBJ1-5, with 11 bases matching TRBD1. The CDR3 is 16 amino acids. Germline CDR1 and CDR2: MNHNS and SASEGT. V shed 0 bases, J shed 5 bases, and the junction held 3 bases outside the gene matches. The DNA of the CDR3 is TGTGCCAGCAGTGAAGCACCGGGACAGGGGGATCAGCCCCAGCATTTT. Its protein product is CASSEAPGQGDQPQHF.

The gene calls are TRBV7-9 and TRBJ1-5; possible D gene TRBD1, 6 bases. Trimming removed 5 bases from V and 4 bases from J, with 12 bases in between. Germline CDR1 SEHNR, CDR2 FQNEAQ (reference sequence). The CDR3 extends over 14 amino acids. CDR3 bases: TGTGCCAGCAGCCCACAGGGAGGGAATCAGCCCCAGCATTTT. As protein: CASSPQGGNQPQHF.

V gene TRBV12-5 combines with J gene TRBJ2-1, with 7 bases that match TRBD1. J lost 9 bases, V lost 5 bases, and 13 bases had no gene match. The CDR3 spans 15 residues. The germline V gene encodes CDR1 LGHNT and CDR2 FRNRAP. CDR3 sequence: CASGDRQGTVGEQFF. The DNA of the CDR3 is TGTGCTAGTGGTGACAGACAGGGAACGGTGGGTGAGCAGTTCTTC. Supplemented by reference TRBV12-5 and TRBJ2-1, the full variable domain reads DARVTQTPRHKVTEMGQEVTMRCQPILGHNTVFWYRQTMMQGLELLAYFRNRAPLDDSGMPKDRFSAEMPDATLATLKIQPSEPRDSAVYFCASGDRQGTVGEQFFGPGTRLTVL.

This rearrangement joins TRBV28 to TRBJ1-5; a possible D gene is TRBD1 (5 bases). The V end was cut by 6 bases, the J end by 11 bases, with 20 bases between. Germline V gene sequence: CDR1 MDHEN, CDR2 SYDVKM. This CDR3 comprises 14 residues. The CDR3 reads CASRTGRRYVAQHF. The DNA of the CDR3 is TGTGCCAGCAGGACGGGACGGCGCTACGTAGCCCAGCATTTT.

The V call is TRBV10-3, the J call TRBJ2-7; D may correspond to TRBD1 or TRBD2 (5 bases each). Germline V gene sequence: CDR1 ENHRY, CDR2 SYGVKD. The CDR3 loop spans 15 amino acids. V was pared by 2 bases and J by 0 bases, with 11 bases between. In DNA, the CDR3 is TGTGCCATCAGTGAGGGGGACGGACCCTCCTACGAGCAGTACTTC. Translation gives CAISEGDGPSYEQYF.

This CDR3 is CSVGQGLAGGATGELFF. CDR3 nucleotide sequence: TGCAGCGTCGGACAGGGACTAGCGGGAGGGGCCACCGGGGAGCTGTTTTTT. The rearrangement links TRBV29-1 to TRBJ2-2, with 16 bases aligning to TRBD2. The CDR3 is 17 residues long. Germline V lookup: CDR1 SQVTM, CDR2 ANQGSEA. Germline trimming cut 6 bases from V and 4 bases from J; bases unmatched to any gene: 8.